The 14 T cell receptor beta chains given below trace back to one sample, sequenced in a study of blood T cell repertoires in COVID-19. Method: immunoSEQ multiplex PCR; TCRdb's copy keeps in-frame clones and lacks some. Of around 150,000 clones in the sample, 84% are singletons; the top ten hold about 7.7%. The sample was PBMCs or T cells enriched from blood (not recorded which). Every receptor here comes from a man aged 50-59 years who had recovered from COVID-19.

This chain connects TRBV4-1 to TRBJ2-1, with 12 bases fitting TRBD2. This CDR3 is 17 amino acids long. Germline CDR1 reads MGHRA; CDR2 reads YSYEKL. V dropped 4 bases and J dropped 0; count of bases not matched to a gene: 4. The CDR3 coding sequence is TGCGCCAGCAGCCGGGTACTAGCGGGGGGCTCCTACAATGAGCAGTTCTTC. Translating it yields CASSRVLAGGSYNEQFF.

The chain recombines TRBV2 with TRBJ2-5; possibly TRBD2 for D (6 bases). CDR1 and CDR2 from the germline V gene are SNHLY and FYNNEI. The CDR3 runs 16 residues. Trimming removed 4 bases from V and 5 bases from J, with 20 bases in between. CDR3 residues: CASSGRERGKAETQYF. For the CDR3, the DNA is TGTGCCAGCAGTGGGAGGGAGAGGGGTAAGGCGGAGACCCAGTACTTC.

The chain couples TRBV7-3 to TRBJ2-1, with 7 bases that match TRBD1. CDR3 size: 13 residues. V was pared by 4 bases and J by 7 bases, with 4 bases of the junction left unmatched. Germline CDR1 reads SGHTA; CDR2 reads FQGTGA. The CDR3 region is CASSWPGQNEQFF. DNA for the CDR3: TGTGCCAGCAGCTGGCCGGGACAGAATGAGCAGTTCTTC.

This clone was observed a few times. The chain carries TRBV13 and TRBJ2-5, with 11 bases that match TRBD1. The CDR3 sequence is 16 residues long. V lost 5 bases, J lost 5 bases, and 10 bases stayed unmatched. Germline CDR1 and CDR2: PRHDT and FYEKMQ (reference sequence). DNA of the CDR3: TGTGCCAGCAGCCTATGGACAGGGGGCGGGTTCGAGACCCAGTACTTC. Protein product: CASSLWTGGGFETQYF.

The CDR3 loop is CASSVQVLDTIYF. The CDR3 bases are TGTGCCAGCAGCGTACAGGTTCTGGACACCATATATTTT. V gene TRBV9 combines with J gene TRBJ1-3, with unresolved D. Germline-derived CDR1 and CDR2 are SGDLS and YYNGEE. CDR3 length: 13 amino acids. Trimming stripped 1 base from V and 8 bases from J, with 10 bases between.

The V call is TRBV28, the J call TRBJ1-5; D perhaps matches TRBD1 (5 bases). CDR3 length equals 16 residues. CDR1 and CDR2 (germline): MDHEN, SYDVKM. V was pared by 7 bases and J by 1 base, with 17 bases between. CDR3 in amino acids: CASTRGGTGSNQPQHF. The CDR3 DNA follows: TGTGCCAGCACCCGCGGGGGAACTGGGAGCAATCAGCCCCAGCATTTT.

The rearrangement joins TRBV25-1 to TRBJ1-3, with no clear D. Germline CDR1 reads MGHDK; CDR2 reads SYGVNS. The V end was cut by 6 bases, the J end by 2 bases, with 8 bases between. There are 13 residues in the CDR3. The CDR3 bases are TGTGCCAGCAGCCAGGAACCTGGAAACACCATATATTTT. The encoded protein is CASSQEPGNTIYF.

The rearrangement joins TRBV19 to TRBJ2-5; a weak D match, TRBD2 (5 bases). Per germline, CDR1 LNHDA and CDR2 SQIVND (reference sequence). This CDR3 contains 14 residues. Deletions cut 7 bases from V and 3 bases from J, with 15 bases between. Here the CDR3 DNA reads TGTGCCAGTAAAATTTGGACCGGGGAAGAGACCCAGTACTTC. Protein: CASKIWTGEETQYF.

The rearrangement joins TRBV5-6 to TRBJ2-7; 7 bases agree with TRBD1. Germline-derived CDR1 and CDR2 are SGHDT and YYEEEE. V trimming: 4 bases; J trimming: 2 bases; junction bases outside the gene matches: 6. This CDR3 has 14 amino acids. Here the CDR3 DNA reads TGTGCCAGCAGCCGTACGACAGGGCCCTACGAGCAGTACTTC. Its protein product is CASSRTTGPYEQYF.

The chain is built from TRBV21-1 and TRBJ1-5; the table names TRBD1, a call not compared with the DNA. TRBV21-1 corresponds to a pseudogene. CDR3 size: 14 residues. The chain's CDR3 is CASSTRQCNQPQHF. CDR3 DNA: TGTGCCAGCAGCACCAGACAGTGTAATCAGCCCCAGCATTTT.

CDR3 loop: CASSLRDRGENTQYF. Here the CDR3 DNA reads TGTGCCAGCAGTCTCCGGGACAGGGGGGAAAATACGCAGTATTTT. The chain links TRBV27 to TRBJ2-3; TRBD1 aligns across 11 bases. The length of the CDR3 is 15 residues. Trimming at V came to 5 bases and at J to 7 bases, leaving 8 bases not matched to a gene. CDR1 is MNHEY and CDR2 is SMNVEV in the germline V gene (reference sequence).

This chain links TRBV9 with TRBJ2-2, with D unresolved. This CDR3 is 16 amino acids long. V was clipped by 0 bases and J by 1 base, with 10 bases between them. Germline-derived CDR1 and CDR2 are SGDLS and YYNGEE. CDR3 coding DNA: TGTGCCAGCAGCGTAGGGCAGGATGAGAACACCGGGGAGCTGTTTTTT. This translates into CASSVGQDENTGELFF.

The CDR3 spells CASSPGTGWLNGYTF. In nucleotides, the CDR3 is TGTGCCAGCAGTCCGGGGACAGGGTGGCTAAATGGCTACACCTTC. V and J are TRBV27 and TRBJ1-2; 9 positions match TRBD1. Germline CDR1 reads MNHEY; CDR2 reads SMNVEV (reference sequence). The length of the CDR3 is 15 residues. The V gene end was trimmed by 5 bases and the J gene end by 6 bases; junction bases not matched to a gene: 10.

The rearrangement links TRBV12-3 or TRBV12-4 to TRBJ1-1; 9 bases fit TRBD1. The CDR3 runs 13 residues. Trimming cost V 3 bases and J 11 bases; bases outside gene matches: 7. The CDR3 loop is CASSLPPGQGAFF. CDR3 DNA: TGTGCCAGCAGTTTGCCTCCGGGACAGGGTGCTTTCTTT.